This TCR beta chain was identified during a study of T cell responses to AZD1222 COVID-19 vaccine. This clone was counted once. Sequencing used immunoSEQ multiplex PCR; TCRdb keeps in-frame clones, though not all of them. The table has about 120,000 clones, approximately 85% seen once. Sequencing was performed on peripheral blood, taken on day 0 of MenACWY control vaccination. This TCR was sampled from an adult in good health.

CDR3 sequence: CASSARPGGTDTQYF. CDR3 sequence (DNA): TGTGCCAGCAGTGCTAGGCCAGGCGGCACAGATACGCAGTATTTT. The chain has TRBV7-2 and TRBJ2-3; D is ambiguous. This CDR3 is 15 amino acids long. V gave up 6 bases and J gave up 1 base, with 14 bases separating them. The germline CDR1 and CDR2 sequences are SGHTA and FQGNSA.